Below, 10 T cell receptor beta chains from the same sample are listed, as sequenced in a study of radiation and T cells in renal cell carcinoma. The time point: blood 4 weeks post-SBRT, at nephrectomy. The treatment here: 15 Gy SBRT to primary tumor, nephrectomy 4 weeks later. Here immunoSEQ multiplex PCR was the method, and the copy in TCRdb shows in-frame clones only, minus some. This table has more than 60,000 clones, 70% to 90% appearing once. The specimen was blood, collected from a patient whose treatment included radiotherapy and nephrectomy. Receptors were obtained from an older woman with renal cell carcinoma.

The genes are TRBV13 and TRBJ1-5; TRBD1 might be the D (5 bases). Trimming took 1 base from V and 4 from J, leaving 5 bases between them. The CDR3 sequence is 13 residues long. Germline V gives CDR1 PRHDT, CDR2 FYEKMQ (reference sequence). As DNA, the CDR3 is TGTGCCAGCAGCTTAGACAGGAATCAGCCCCAGCATTTT. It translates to CASSLDRNQPQHF.

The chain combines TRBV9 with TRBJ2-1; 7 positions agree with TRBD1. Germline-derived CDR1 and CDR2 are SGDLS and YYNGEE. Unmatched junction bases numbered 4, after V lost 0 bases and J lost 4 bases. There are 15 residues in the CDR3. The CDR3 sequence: CASSVGGGYYNEQFF. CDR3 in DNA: TGTGCCAGCAGCGTAGGAGGGGGCTATTACAATGAGCAGTTCTTC.

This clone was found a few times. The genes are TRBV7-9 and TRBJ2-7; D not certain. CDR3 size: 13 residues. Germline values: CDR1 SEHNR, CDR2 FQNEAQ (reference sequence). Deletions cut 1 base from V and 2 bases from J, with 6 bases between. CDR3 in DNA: TGTGCCAGCAGCTTAGAACGGACCTACGAGCAGTACTTC. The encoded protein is CASSLERTYEQYF.

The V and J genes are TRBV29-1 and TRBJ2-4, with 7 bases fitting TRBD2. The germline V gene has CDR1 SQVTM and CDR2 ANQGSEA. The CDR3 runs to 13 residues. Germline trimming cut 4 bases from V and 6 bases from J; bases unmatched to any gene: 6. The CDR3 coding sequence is TGCAGCGTTGGTCCGCGGGGGACAAACATTCAGTACTTC. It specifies CSVGPRGTNIQYF.

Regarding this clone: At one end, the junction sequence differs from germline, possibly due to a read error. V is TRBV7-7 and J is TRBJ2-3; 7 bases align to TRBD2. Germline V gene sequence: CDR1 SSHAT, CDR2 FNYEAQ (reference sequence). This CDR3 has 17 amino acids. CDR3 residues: CASSQEGPSGNTDTQYF. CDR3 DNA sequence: TGTGCTAGCAGCCAAGAGGGGCCCAGCGGGAACACAGATACGCAGTATTTT.

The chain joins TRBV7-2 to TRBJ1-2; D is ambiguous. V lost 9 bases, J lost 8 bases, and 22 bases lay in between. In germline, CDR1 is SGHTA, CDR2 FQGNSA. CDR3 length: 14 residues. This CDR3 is CARPGEWVAGGYTF. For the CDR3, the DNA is TGTGCCAGGCCAGGTGAATGGGTGGCGGGCGGCTACACCTTC. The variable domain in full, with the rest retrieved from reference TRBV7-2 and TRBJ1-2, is GAGVSQSPSNKVTEKGKDVELRCDPISGHTALYWYRQSLGQGLEFLIYFQGNSAPDKSGLPSDRFSAERTGGSVSTLTIQRTQQEDSAVYLCARPGEWVAGGYTFGSGTRLTVV.

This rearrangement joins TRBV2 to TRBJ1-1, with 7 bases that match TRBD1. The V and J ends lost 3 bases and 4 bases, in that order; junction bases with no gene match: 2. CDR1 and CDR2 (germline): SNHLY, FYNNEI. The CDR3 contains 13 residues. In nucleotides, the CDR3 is TGTGCCAGCAGTGACAGGGGGGGCACTGAAGCTTTCTTT. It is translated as CASSDRGGTEAFF.

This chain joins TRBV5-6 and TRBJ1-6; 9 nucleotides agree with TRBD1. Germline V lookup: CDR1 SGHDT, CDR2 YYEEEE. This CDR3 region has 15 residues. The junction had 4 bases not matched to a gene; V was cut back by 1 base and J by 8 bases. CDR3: CASSLFRDRDSPLHF. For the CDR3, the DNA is TGTGCCAGCAGCTTGTTCCGGGACAGGGATTCACCCCTCCACTTT. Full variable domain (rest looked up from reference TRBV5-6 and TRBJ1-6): DAGVTQSPTHLIKTRGQQVTLRCSPKSGHDTVSWYQQALGQGPQFIFQYYEEEERQRGNFPDRFSGHQFPNYSSELNVNALLLGDSALYLCASSLFRDRDSPLHFGNGTRLTVT.

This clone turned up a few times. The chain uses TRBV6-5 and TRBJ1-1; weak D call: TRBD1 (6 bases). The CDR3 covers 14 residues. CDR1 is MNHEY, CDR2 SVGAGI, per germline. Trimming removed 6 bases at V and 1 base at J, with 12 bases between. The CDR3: CASRDRSQNTEAFF. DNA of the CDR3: TGTGCCAGCAGGGACAGATCTCAGAACACTGAAGCTTTCTTT.

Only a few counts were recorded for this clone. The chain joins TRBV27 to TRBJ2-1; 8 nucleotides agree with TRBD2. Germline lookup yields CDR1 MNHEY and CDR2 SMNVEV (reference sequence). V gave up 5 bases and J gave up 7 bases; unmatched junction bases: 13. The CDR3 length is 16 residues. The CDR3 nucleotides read TGTGCCAGCAGTGCTACGGGGGGGCCAGTCTATAATGAGCAGTTCTTC. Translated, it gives CASSATGGPVYNEQFF.